The 15 T cell receptor beta chains below were found in one sample sequenced in a study of esophageal squamous cell carcinoma under preoperative chemotherapy. As to time point: before preoperative PTX-NDP chemotherapy. TCRdb used MiXCR to reprocess the PCR reads, holding one entry per CDR3 protein. The sample contains roughly 16,000 distinct CDR3 sequences, 48% of which appear only once. This material was obtained from a patient given preoperative chemotherapy. These receptors came from a human donor with esophageal squamous cell carcinoma. The donor label of this sample is uncertain.

This clonotype was detected a few times. The rearrangement links TRBV4-2 to TRBJ2-5; the D call may be TRBD1 or TRBD2 (7 bases each). Trimming took 0 bases from V and 5 from J, leaving 13 bases between them. There are 15 residues in the CDR3. Germline CDR1 is LGHNA and CDR2 is YNFKEQ. CDR3 residues: CASSQEDQGGETQYF. CDR3 sequence (DNA): TGTGCCAGCAGCCAAGAAGATCAGGGGGGGGAGACCCAGTACTTC.

The gene calls are TRBV7-8 and TRBJ2-1; 8 nucleotides line up with TRBD1. CDR1 and CDR2 (germline): SGHVS, FQNEAQ. The CDR3 spans 14 residues. V shed 6 bases, J shed 5 bases, and the junction held 6 bases outside the gene matches. CDR3 DNA: TGTGCCAGCAGAATGGACAGGGTTAACAATGAGCAGTTCTTC. It encodes CASRMDRVNNEQFF.

In regard to this clonotype: A single base separates this from a much larger clone, so it may be a read error. The genes are TRBV6-2 or TRBV6-3 and TRBJ2-1; D possibly corresponds to TRBD2 (5 bases). Germline V lookup: CDR1 MNHEY, CDR2 SVGEGT. V dropped 0 bases and J dropped 10 bases, with 16 bases sitting between them. The CDR3 extends over 15 amino acids. The CDR3 protein is CASSYSNRGSYEQFF. The CDR3 DNA reads as TGTGCCAGCAGTTACTCGAATCGAGGGAGCTACGAGCAGTTCTTC.

A note on this clonotype: Here the CDR3 omits its conserved ending phenylalanine or tryptophan, so a read error is the likely source. The DNA is omitted, as the CDR3 cannot be located on it reliably, and the CDR3 follows TCRdb's listing. The chain uses TRBV12-3 or TRBV12-4 and TRBJ2-5. The CDR3 adds up to 14 amino acids, both ends counted. CDR3 residues: CASSAGRYQATRLS.

The chain has TRBV7-9 and TRBJ1-4; 8 bases line up with TRBD1. Trimming cost V 2 bases and J 7 bases; bases outside gene matches: 3. The CDR3 is made up of 14 amino acids. Germline CDR1 is SEHNR and CDR2 is FQNEAQ (reference sequence). The CDR3 reads CASSLSQGAEKLFF. CDR3 nucleotides: TGTGCCAGCAGCTTAAGCCAGGGGGCTGAAAAACTGTTTTTT.

The rearrangement links TRBV7-2 to TRBJ2-1; D might be TRBD2 (5 bases). V was shortened by 0 bases and J by 8 bases, with 8 bases between the two germline ends. This CDR3 comprises 13 residues. The V gene's germline CDR1 is SGHTA and CDR2 FQGNSA. The CDR3 region has the DNA TGTGCCAGCAGCTTAGCTCCCGGGGATGAGCAGTTCTTC. This sequence encodes CASSLAPGDEQFF.

In this sample, this clonotype turned up a few times. The genes are TRBV5-6 and TRBJ1-5, with unresolved D. V was cut by 1 base and J by 3 bases, with 8 bases left in between. Per the germline V gene, CDR1 is SGHDT and CDR2 is YYEEEE. This CDR3 has 14 residues. CDR3 in DNA: TGTGCCAGCAGCTTGAAGGGTGACAATCAGCCCCAGCATTTT. Translating gives CASSLKGDNQPQHF.

This clonotype was recorded at least ten times. The chain employs TRBV27 and TRBJ2-5, with D perhaps matching TRBD1 or TRBD2 (5 bases each). This CDR3 is 14 amino acids long. Germline values: CDR1 MNHEY, CDR2 SMNVEV (reference sequence). The V end lost 8 bases, the J end lost 11 bases, and 24 bases lay between the germline ends. CDR3: CASSPYGTYNEQYF. The CDR3 DNA reads TGTGCCAGCTCCCCTTACGGGACCTACAATGAGCAGTACTTC.

This clonotype has at least ten counts. The genes are TRBV10-2 and TRBJ2-7; TRBD1 matches at 7 bases. CDR1 is WSHSY, CDR2 SAAADI, per germline. CDR3 length: 12 amino acids. V lost 6 bases to trimming and J lost 5 bases; unmatched junction nucleotides: 4. For the CDR3, the DNA is TGCGCCAGCAGCCAGGGGGTAGACGAGCAGTACTTC. It yields the protein CASSQGVDEQYF.

This chain links TRBV12-3 or TRBV12-4 with TRBJ2-2; D uncertain. The CDR3 covers 14 residues. V was shortened by 3 bases and J by 5 bases, with 10 bases between the two germline ends. In nucleotides, the CDR3 is TGTGCCAGCAGTTTGGCTAGTTTAACCGGGGAGCTGTTTTTT. This gives the protein CASSLASLTGELFF.

By sample share, this clonotype is medium-sized. This sequence joins TRBV11-2 and TRBJ2-7, with TRBD1 matching 8 bases. Unmatched junction bases numbered 13, after V lost 4 bases and J lost 2 bases. CDR1 and CDR2 (germline): SGHAT, FQNNGV. The CDR3 contains 17 residues. CDR3 protein: CASSYKTGTGSTYEQYF. The CDR3 coding sequence is TGTGCCAGCAGCTATAAGACAGGGACAGGTAGTACCTACGAGCAGTACTTC.

This clonotype was seen at least ten times. The chain has TRBV7-2 and TRBJ2-1; 11 bases line up with TRBD2. J gave up 9 bases and V 8 bases, and 6 bases lay outside the gene matches. Germline assignment: CDR1 SGHTA and CDR2 FQGNSA. The CDR3 runs to 13 residues. The CDR3 DNA is TGTGCCAGCCTTCTAGCGGGAGGAGGTGAGCAGTTCTTC. Translation gives CASLLAGGGEQFF.

This chain links TRBV7-3 with TRBJ2-5; D not certain. Judging by the DNA end, TRBJ2-7 fits better; the J call may be wrong. This CDR3 has 13 residues. Germline CDR1 and CDR2: SGHTA and FQGTGA. CDR3 sequence (DNA): TGTGCCAGCAGCACCTATCCCGGCTACGAGCAGTACTTC. It is translated as CASSTYPGYEQYF.

This clonotype was recorded a few times. A read error is possible here, since a much larger clone lies one base away. The chain carries TRBV7-2 and TRBJ2-5; the D gene is possibly TRBD1 (6 bases). V lost 1 base to trimming and J lost 11 bases, with 23 bases between them. This CDR3 is 16 amino acids long. From germline, CDR1 is SGHTA and CDR2 FQGNSA. Here the CDR3 reads CASSLEAYQGSDEQYF. CDR3 DNA sequence: TGTGCCAGCAGCTTAGAGGCCTACCAGGGGTCCGATGAGCAGTACTTC.

The chain uses TRBV11-3 and TRBJ2-3, with D tentatively TRBD1 (6 bases). The end of the DNA aligns better with TRBJ2-7, so the J call may be wrong. The CDR3 has 14 amino acids. CDR1 is SGHNT, CDR2 YENEEA, per germline. CDR3 coding DNA: TGTGCCAGCAGCCCAGGACAGTCCTACAATGAGCAGTACTTC. As protein: CASSPGQSYNEQYF.